In this sample, the clone carrying this T cell receptor beta chain turned up a few times. Other DNA sequences in the sample encode the same CDR3. This sample was included in a study of blood T cell repertoires in COVID-19. Overall study context: PBMCs, B-cell-depleted T cells, or T cells provided the cDNA or gDNA that made up the material.

Per the original methods: Amplification with reference gene primers provided the estimates of nucleated cell counts. Profiling relied on immunoSEQ multiplex PCR, and the TCRdb table lists in-frame clones only, not all of them. V, J and clone size derive from that table, while D and trimming were established from the DNA sequence. The sample comprises roughly 500,000 clones, approximately 85% of which are singletons, and 3.2% rests with the top ten. The CDR3 totals 13 residues. Looked up from germline, CDR1 is GTSNPN and CDR2 is SVGIG (reference sequence). Trimming cost V 3 bases and J 5 bases; bases outside gene matches: 6.

Sequences were obtained from peripheral blood. The chain carries TRBV30 and TRBJ1-2; 7 bases line up with TRBD1. This receptor was identified in a human donor in a cohort sampled during active COVID-19. The CDR3 region is CAWSEQGTYGYTF. The CDR3 DNA is TGTGCCTGGAGCGAACAGGGGACATATGGCTACACCTTC.